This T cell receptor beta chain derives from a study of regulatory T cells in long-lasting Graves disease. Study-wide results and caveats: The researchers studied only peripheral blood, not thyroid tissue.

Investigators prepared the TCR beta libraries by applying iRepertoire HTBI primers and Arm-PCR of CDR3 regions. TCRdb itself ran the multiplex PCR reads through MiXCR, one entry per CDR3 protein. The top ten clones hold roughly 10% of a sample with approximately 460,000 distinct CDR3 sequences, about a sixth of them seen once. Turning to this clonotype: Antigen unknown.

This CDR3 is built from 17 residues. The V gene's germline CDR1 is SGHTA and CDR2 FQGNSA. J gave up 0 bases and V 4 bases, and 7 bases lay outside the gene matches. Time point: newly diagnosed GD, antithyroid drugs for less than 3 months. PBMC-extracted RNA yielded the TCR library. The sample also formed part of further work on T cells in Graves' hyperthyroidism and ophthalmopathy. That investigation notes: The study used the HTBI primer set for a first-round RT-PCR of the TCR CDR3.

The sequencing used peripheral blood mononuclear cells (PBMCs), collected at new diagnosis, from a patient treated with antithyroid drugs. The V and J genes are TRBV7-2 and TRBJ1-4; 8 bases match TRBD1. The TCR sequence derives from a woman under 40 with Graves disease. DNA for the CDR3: TGTGCCAGCAGCTCCTGGGCAGGGGGCGCAACTAATGAAAAACTGTTTTTT. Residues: CASSSWAGGATNEKLFF.